These 20 T cell receptor beta chains share one sample of origin, sequenced in a study of control samples from healthy donors and cancer patients. The repertoire was sequenced with immunoSEQ multiplex PCR; TCRdb's copy has only in-frame clones and lacks some. The table records 160,000 or so clones, 80% to 95% of them present only once. The sequenced material came from blood. The receptors shown here come from a woman aged 25 to 39 in good health.

This chain uses TRBV19 with TRBJ2-1; TRBD1 agrees at 9 bases. CDR1 is LNHDA and CDR2 is SQIVND in the germline V gene (reference sequence). The CDR3 loop spans 15 amino acids. V dropped 3 bases and J dropped 5; count of bases not matched to a gene: 5. CDR3 DNA sequence: TGTGCCAGTAGTATCTACAGGGGGCTGGACAATGAGCAGTTCTTC. Its protein is CASSIYRGLDNEQFF.

In this sample, this clone turned up once. The J gene is TRBJ1-4, the V gene TRBV15; no reliable D call. CDR1 is LNHNV and CDR2 is YYDKDF in the germline V gene (reference sequence). The CDR3 has 14 amino acids. V was cut by 0 bases and J by 10 bases, with 12 bases left in between. CDR3 sequence: CATSRDQTGAKLFF. CDR3 coding DNA: TGTGCCACCAGCAGAGATCAAACCGGCGCAAAACTGTTTTTT. Variable domain in full (rest from reference TRBV15 and TRBJ1-4): DAMVIQNPRYQVTQFGKPVTLSCSQTLNHNVMYWYQQKSSQAPKLLFHYYDKDFNNEADTPDNFQSRRPNTSFCFLDIRSPGLGDTAMYLCATSRDQTGAKLFFGSGTQLSVL.

The chain has TRBV29-1 and TRBJ2-1, with 7 nucleotides matching TRBD1. Germline CDR1 SQVTM, CDR2 ANQGSEA. V was clipped by 4 bases and J by 1 base; unmatched bases: 4. This CDR3 has 14 amino acids. The DNA of the CDR3 is TGCAGCGTTGCCGGGACAGTATCCTACAATGAGCAGTTCTTC. Translated, it gives CSVAGTVSYNEQFF.

The rearrangement uses TRBV4-1 and TRBJ1-1, with TRBD1 as a possible D gene (5 bases). The V end was cut by 1 base, the J end by 4 bases, with 13 bases between. CDR1 is MGHRA and CDR2 is YSYEKL in the germline V gene. The CDR3 is 15 residues long. CDR3 bases: TGCGCCAGCAGCCAAGTTTGGGACCGTCGCACTGAAGCTTTCTTT. This gives the protein CASSQVWDRRTEAFF.

V usage is TRBV15 and J usage is TRBJ1-6; TRBD1 aligns across 10 bases. The junction had 0 bases not matched to a gene; V was cut back by 3 bases and J by 4 bases. The germline V gene encodes CDR1 LNHNV and CDR2 YYDKDF (reference sequence). There are 15 residues in the CDR3. The CDR3 region is CATSRDRGYNSPLHF. DNA for the CDR3: TGTGCCACCAGCAGGGACAGGGGGTATAATTCACCCCTCCACTTT.

This chain links TRBV4-1 with TRBJ1-2; 7 bases fit TRBD1. This CDR3 region has 14 residues. Germline V CDR1 and CDR2: MGHRA, YSYEKL. J was trimmed by 14 bases and V by 0 bases; bases with no gene match: 12. The CDR3: CASSQDRARTGLTF. CDR3 nucleotide sequence: TGCGCCAGCAGCCAAGATCGGGCCCGGACAGGTTTAACCTTC.

The chain is built from TRBV19 and TRBJ1-1; TRBD1 matches 12 bases. Germline-derived CDR1 and CDR2 are LNHDA and SQIVND (reference sequence). The CDR3 has 19 amino acids. Trimming at V came to 1 base and at J to 3 bases, leaving 12 bases not matched to a gene. Here the CDR3 DNA reads TGTGCCAGTAGTATAGCGGATTGGGACAGGGGGCGCTGGGACACTGAAGCTTTCTTT. Translating gives CASSIADWDRGRWDTEAFF.

The chain employs TRBV2 and TRBJ1-2, with no clear D. CDR1 and CDR2 (germline): SNHLY, FYNNEI. V was shortened by 3 bases and J by 7 bases, with 15 bases between the two germline ends. This CDR3 contains 14 residues. CDR3 in amino acids: CASSEKGVVGGYTF. The CDR3 DNA is TGTGCCAGCAGTGAGAAGGGAGTGGTAGGTGGCTACACCTTC.

The chain couples TRBV29-1 to TRBJ2-2; 8 nucleotides match TRBD1. The CDR3 covers 15 residues. J was trimmed by 4 bases and V by 0 bases; bases with no gene match: 4. Germline CDR1 and CDR2: SQVTM and ANQGSEA. The CDR3 spells CSVEDQDRGTGELFF. CDR3 DNA sequence: TGCAGCGTTGAAGATCAAGACAGGGGCACCGGGGAGCTGTTTTTT.

The count of this clone is one. V usage is TRBV5-5 and J usage is TRBJ2-3, with 10 bases matching TRBD1. With 4 bases clipped from V and 2 bases from J, the junction kept 7 bases outside the gene matches. Germline V gives CDR1 SGHKS, CDR2 YYEKEE (reference sequence). The CDR3 extends over 16 amino acids. The CDR3 nucleotides read TGTGCCAGCAGCCCAGGACAGGGGGGTTTCACAGATACGCAGTATTTT. It yields the protein CASSPGQGGFTDTQYF.

The chain combines TRBV30 with TRBJ2-1, with TRBD2 identical over 13 bases. J gave up 6 bases and V 0 bases, and 2 bases lay outside the gene matches. Per germline, CDR1 GTSNPN and CDR2 SVGIG (reference sequence). CDR3 length: 15 residues. CDR3 nucleotide sequence: TGTGCCTGGAGTGTACTAGCGGGAGGGCCCAATGAGCAGTTCTTC. Translating it yields CAWSVLAGGPNEQFF.

As concerns this clone: Other nucleotide sequences in the sample specify the same CDR3. The chain has TRBV12-3 or TRBV12-4 and TRBJ1-1; the match to TRBD1 covers 8 bases. With 3 bases clipped from V and 4 bases from J, the junction kept 1 base outside the gene matches. The CDR3 covers 13 residues. CDR3 DNA sequence: TGTGCCAGCAGTTTCGGACAGGGCACTGAAGCTTTCTTT. Its translation: CASSFGQGTEAFF.

The chain couples TRBV15 to TRBJ2-1; 8 bases are shared with TRBD1. The CDR3 has 17 amino acids. Per the germline V gene, CDR1 is LNHNV and CDR2 is YYDKDF (reference sequence). Trimming at V came to 1 base and at J to 2 bases, leaving 7 bases not matched to a gene. In nucleotides, the CDR3 is TGTGCCACCAGCAGAGGCGGCGTGGGACAGGCCTACAATGAGCAGTTCTTC. Translating gives CATSRGGVGQAYNEQFF.

The chain links TRBV18 to TRBJ1-4, with TRBD1 as a possible D gene (6 bases). The V gene's germline CDR1 is KGHSH and CDR2 LQKENI. CDR3 size: 14 residues. Trimming pared 5 bases from V and 6 bases from J, leaving 13 bases between. CDR3 in DNA: TGTGCCAGCTCATCGGGGGGGCCTTATGAAAAACTGTTTTTT. Protein sequence: CASSSGGPYEKLFF.

The chain couples TRBV19 to TRBJ2-6; D tentatively reads TRBD1 or TRBD2 (6 bases each). CDR1 LNHDA and CDR2 SQIVND come from the germline V gene (reference sequence). The CDR3 totals 15 residues. The V end was cut by 4 bases, the J end by 5 bases, with 12 bases between. DNA for the CDR3: TGTGCCAGTAGTACCACAGGGACTCGGGCCAACGTCCTGACTTTC. Amino acid sequence: CASSTTGTRANVLTF.

The chain combines TRBV28 with TRBJ2-2; D is ambiguous. Germline V CDR1 and CDR2: MDHEN, SYDVKM. The CDR3 spans 13 residues. The V and J ends lost 4 bases and 6 bases respectively, with 9 bases between them. The CDR3 coding sequence is TGTGCCAGCAGTTCGGTAAACGCCGGGGAGCTGTTTTTT. Translating gives CASSSVNAGELFF.

The chain is built from TRBV10-3 and TRBJ2-1; 11 bases agree with TRBD2. The length of the CDR3 is 17 residues. Losses at the gene ends were 0 bases for V and 4 bases for J; bases not matched to a gene: 5. Per the germline V gene, CDR1 is ENHRY and CDR2 is SYGVKD. The CDR3 DNA sequence: TGTGCCATCAGTGAGTCGAGTGGGACTAGCGGTTACAATGAGCAGTTCTTC. Amino acids: CAISESSGTSGYNEQFF.

The V gene is TRBV15, the J gene TRBJ2-7; 10 bases map to TRBD2. CDR3 length: 16 amino acids. Germline assignment: CDR1 LNHNV and CDR2 YYDKDF (reference sequence). V gave up 0 bases and J gave up 8 bases; unmatched junction bases: 10. The CDR3: CATSRDVAGGPTKQYF. For the CDR3, the DNA is TGTGCCACCAGCAGAGATGTAGCGGGAGGCCCTACGAAGCAGTACTTC.

This chain connects TRBV25-1 to TRBJ2-1; D not resolved. The germline V gene has CDR1 MGHDK and CDR2 SYGVNS. The CDR3 consists of 14 residues. The V gene lost 4 bases and the J gene lost 4 bases, with 11 bases spanning the gap. This CDR3 is CASSASQVYNEQFF. The CDR3, as DNA: TGTGCCAGCAGTGCCTCTCAGGTGTACAATGAGCAGTTCTTC. Together with reference TRBV25-1 and TRBJ2-1, the CDR3 gives the full variable domain: EADIYQTPRYLVIGTGKKITLECSQTMGHDKMYWYQQDPGMELHLIHYSYGVNSTEKGDLSSESTVSRIRTEHFPLTLESARPSHTSQYLCASSASQVYNEQFFGPGTRLTVL.

J is TRBJ1-2 and V is TRBV9; D ambiguous. V dropped 0 bases and J dropped 5 bases, with 8 bases sitting between them. Germline CDR1 reads SGDLS; CDR2 reads YYNGEE. This CDR3 has 13 residues. The DNA of the CDR3 is TGTGCCAGCAGCGTAGAGTTAAGTTATGGCTACACCTTC. Translated: CASSVELSYGYTF.